The sequence of this TCR beta chain was determined in a study of post-analysis software for immune sequencing data. Study as a whole: Recorded disease courses covered relapsing-remitting, secondary progressive and progressive-relapsing multiple sclerosis. Some patients had no subtype annotation. Study results and limitations: About 5 TRBV segments, including TRBV5-6, TRBV5-1 and TRBV20-1, were more frequent in patients than controls. Comparison with controls showed significantly lower normalized Chao1 diversity in multiple sclerosis patients. Analysis by F measure revealed that same-batch samples clustered strongly together.

This clonotype was observed a few times. Its antigen is not known. Per germline, CDR1 SGHDN and CDR2 FVKESK. The length of the CDR3 is 14 residues. Unique molecular identifiers tagged the TCR beta cDNA libraries. MiXCR, run by TCRdb on the PCR reads, gives a single entry per CDR3 protein. The sample consists of 650,000 to 850,000 distinct CDR3 sequences, about 57% of them appearing once. The chain couples TRBV14 to TRBJ2-7, with D possibly TRBD1 on 5 matching bases. The end of the DNA is better explained by TRBJ2-5, so the J call may be wrong. The clonotype was recovered from a girl aged 10 to 17 with multiple sclerosis. The specimen sequenced was blood. CDR3 sequence reads: CASSQEARAATQYF. CDR3 sequence (DNA): TGTGCCAGCAGCCAAGAGGCCAGGGCGGCGACCCAGTACTTC.